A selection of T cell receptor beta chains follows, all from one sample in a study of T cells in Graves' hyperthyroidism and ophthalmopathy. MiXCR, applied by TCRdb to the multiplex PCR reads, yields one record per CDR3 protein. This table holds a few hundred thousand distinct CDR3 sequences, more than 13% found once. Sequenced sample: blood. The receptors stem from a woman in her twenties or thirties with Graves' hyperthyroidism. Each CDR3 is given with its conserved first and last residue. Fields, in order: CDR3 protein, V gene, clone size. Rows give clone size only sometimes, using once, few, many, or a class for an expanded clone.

cdr3_aa: CASSSVLGVGHGYTF; v_call: TRBV12-3/TRBV12-4; clone_size: many
cdr3_aa: CASRPGGTNTEAFF; v_call: TRBV28; clone_size: many
cdr3_aa: CSARDSPVSALSNQPQHF; v_call: TRBV20-1; clone_size: many
cdr3_aa: CASSFRGQRVDEKLFF; v_call: TRBV11-2; clone_size: many
cdr3_aa: CASSRAPGTASYGYTF; v_call: TRBV7-2; clone_size: few
cdr3_aa: CASSLVAAQETQYF; v_call: TRBV7-2; clone_size: NA
cdr3_aa: CASRVAGGWSEQYF; v_call: TRBV5-1; clone_size: NA
cdr3_aa: CASSDLAGLNEQFF; v_call: TRBV2; clone_size: NA
cdr3_aa: CASRIAGAPDDEQYF; v_call: TRBV13; clone_size: few
cdr3_aa: CASSQPRAGGPANYGYTF; v_call: TRBV4-1; clone_size: many
cdr3_aa: CASTDVQRKRSYEQYF; v_call: TRBV6-1; clone_size: many
cdr3_aa: CASSQESQGQNQPQHF; v_call: TRBV4-1; clone_size: NA
cdr3_aa: CASSPSWADSTDTEAFF; v_call: TRBV4-1; clone_size: NA
cdr3_aa: CASSVGGRTDTQYF; v_call: TRBV2; clone_size: NA
cdr3_aa: CSARGGGGQPQHF; v_call: TRBV20-1; clone_size: few
cdr3_aa: CASSWTSGRGGEQYF; v_call: TRBV5-1; clone_size: many
cdr3_aa: CASSPTGSDGYTF; v_call: TRBV18; clone_size: many
cdr3_aa: CASTSAAGEAFF; v_call: TRBV28; clone_size: NA
cdr3_aa: CSARWREGRPYEQFF; v_call: TRBV20-1; clone_size: many
cdr3_aa: CASSIWQAGQPQHF; v_call: TRBV19; clone_size: NA
cdr3_aa: CASSLSGTSWEQYF; v_call: TRBV19; clone_size: NA
cdr3_aa: CASSRGGGETYEQYF; v_call: TRBV19; clone_size: NA
cdr3_aa: CSARPPPVSSYNEQFF; v_call: TRBV20-1; clone_size: few
cdr3_aa: CASSQESGQPQHF; v_call: TRBV6-4; clone_size: NA
cdr3_aa: CASSVGLAGTDTQYF; v_call: TRBV2; clone_size: few
cdr3_aa: CASTGTGDYNEQFF; v_call: TRBV25-1; clone_size: NA
cdr3_aa: CASSPPSAGNTEAFF; v_call: TRBV18; clone_size: many
cdr3_aa: CAWSGGNQPQHF; v_call: TRBV30; clone_size: many
cdr3_aa: CATGTSGRGTYNEQFF; v_call: TRBV28; clone_size: many
cdr3_aa: CASSLWTVPYEQYF; v_call: TRBV11-2; clone_size: many
cdr3_aa: CASSPPSSGVDEQYF; v_call: TRBV18; clone_size: many
cdr3_aa: CASSLDHLSSGNTIYF; v_call: TRBV7-9; clone_size: NA
cdr3_aa: CASSTYLRTEQFF; v_call: TRBV19; clone_size: NA
cdr3_aa: CASSRDVPPNTEAFF; v_call: TRBV18; clone_size: many
cdr3_aa: CSARDSFRLGNTGELFF; v_call: TRBV20-1; clone_size: NA
cdr3_aa: CASRRAPETQYF; v_call: TRBV6-1; clone_size: many
cdr3_aa: CASSASGSSSSEQYF; v_call: TRBV9; clone_size: few
cdr3_aa: CASRTEGTGANYGYTF; v_call: TRBV27; clone_size: NA
cdr3_aa: CATKGPGTYEQYF; v_call: TRBV28; clone_size: many
cdr3_aa: CATSGTVNSNQPQHF; v_call: TRBV24-1; clone_size: NA
cdr3_aa: CASRPSGNQETQYF; v_call: TRBV5-4; clone_size: few
cdr3_aa: CSASEGAGTGELFF; v_call: TRBV20-1; clone_size: NA
cdr3_aa: CASSLPASGANVLTF; v_call: TRBV28; clone_size: NA
cdr3_aa: CASSQDPSGGGTDTQYF; v_call: TRBV4-2; clone_size: NA
cdr3_aa: CASSFTGTGPDTQYF; v_call: TRBV12-3/TRBV12-4; clone_size: many
cdr3_aa: CASSPLRPGPPVPIYSNQPQHF; v_call: TRBV19; clone_size: NA
cdr3_aa: CASSYKGDRDDEQYF; v_call: TRBV5-1; clone_size: once
cdr3_aa: CASSSASSGRGYTF; v_call: TRBV7-8; clone_size: few
cdr3_aa: CASSLVSSAYNSPLHF; v_call: TRBV5-1; clone_size: NA
cdr3_aa: CASSPRASSYNEQFF; v_call: TRBV5-1; clone_size: many
cdr3_aa: CSVGRDSSNYGYTF; v_call: TRBV29-1; clone_size: NA
cdr3_aa: CASSSGTGAPGANVLTF; v_call: TRBV10-1; clone_size: few